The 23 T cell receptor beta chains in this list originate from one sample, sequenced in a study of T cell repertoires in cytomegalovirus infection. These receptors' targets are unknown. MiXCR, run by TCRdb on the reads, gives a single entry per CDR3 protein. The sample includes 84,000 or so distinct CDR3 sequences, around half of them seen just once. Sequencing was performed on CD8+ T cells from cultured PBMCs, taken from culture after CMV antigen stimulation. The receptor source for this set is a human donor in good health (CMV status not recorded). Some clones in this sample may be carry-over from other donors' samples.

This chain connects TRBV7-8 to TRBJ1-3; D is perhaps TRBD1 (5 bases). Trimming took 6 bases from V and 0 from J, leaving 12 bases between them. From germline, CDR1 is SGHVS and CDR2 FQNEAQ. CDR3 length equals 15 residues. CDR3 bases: TGTGCCAGCAGACAGACAGCTAGCTCTGGAAACACCATATATTTT. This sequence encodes CASRQTASSGNTIYF.

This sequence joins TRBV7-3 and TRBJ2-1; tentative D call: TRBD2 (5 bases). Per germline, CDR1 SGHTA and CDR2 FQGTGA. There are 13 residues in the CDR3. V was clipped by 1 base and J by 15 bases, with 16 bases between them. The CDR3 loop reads CASSLNQGRGLFF. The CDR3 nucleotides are TGTGCCAGCAGCTTAAATCAAGGGAGAGGTCTGTTCTTC.

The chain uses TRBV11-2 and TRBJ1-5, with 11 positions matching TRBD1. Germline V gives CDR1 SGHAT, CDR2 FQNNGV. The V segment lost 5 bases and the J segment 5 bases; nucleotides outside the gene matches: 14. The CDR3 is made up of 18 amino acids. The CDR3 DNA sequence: TGTGCCAGCAGCCCCGAGGACAGGGGGCGGTTAGGTCATCAGCCCCAGCATTTT. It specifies CASSPEDRGRLGHQPQHF.

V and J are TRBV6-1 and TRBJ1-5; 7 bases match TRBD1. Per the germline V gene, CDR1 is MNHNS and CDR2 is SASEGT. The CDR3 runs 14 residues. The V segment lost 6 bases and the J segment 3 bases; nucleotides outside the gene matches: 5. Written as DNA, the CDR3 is TGTGCCAGCAGCTGGGGACAGAACAATCAGCCCCAGCATTTT. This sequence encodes CASSWGQNNQPQHF.

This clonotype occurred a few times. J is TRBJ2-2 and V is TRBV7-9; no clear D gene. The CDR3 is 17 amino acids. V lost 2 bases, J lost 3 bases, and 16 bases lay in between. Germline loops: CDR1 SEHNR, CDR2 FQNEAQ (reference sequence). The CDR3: CASSLSLPRSDTGELFF. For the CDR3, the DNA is TGTGCCAGCAGCTTAAGTCTACCCCGGAGTGACACCGGGGAGCTGTTTTTT.

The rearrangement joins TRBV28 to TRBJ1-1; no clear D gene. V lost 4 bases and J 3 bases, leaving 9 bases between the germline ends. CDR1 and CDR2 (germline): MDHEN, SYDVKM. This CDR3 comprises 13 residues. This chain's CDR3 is CASSSLKDTEAFF. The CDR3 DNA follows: TGTGCCAGCAGTTCCCTCAAGGACACTGAAGCTTTCTTT. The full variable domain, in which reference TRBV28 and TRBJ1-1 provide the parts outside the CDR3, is DVKVTQSSRYLVKRTGEKVFLECVQDMDHENMFWYRQDPGLGLRLIYFSYDVKMKEKGDIPEGYSVSREKKERFSLILESASTNQTSMYLCASSSLKDTEAFFGQGTRLTVV.

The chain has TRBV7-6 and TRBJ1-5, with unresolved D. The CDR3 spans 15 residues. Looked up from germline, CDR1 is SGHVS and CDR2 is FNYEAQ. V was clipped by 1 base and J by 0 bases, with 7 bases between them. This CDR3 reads CASSLVHSSNQPQHF. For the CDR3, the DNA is TGTGCCAGCAGCTTAGTACACAGTAGCAATCAGCCCCAGCATTTT. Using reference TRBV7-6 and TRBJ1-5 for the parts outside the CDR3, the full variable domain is GAGVSQSPRYKVTKRGQDVALRCDPISGHVSLYWYRQALGQGPEFLTYFNYEAQQDKSGLPNDRFSAERPEGSISTLTIQRTEQRDSAMYRCASSLVHSSNQPQHFGDGTRLSIL.

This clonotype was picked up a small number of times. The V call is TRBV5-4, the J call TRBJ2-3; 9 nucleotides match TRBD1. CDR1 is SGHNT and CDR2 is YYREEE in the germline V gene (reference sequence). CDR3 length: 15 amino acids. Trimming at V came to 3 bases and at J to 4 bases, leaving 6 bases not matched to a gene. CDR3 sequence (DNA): TGTGCCAGCAGCTCTCCGGGGACAGGGTCAGATACGCAGTATTTT. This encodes CASSSPGTGSDTQYF.

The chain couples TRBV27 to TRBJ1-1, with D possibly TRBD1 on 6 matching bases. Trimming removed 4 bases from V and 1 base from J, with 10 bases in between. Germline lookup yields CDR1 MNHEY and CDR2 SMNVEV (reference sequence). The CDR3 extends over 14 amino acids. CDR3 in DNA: TGTGCCAGCAGTTCACAGGGACAGAACACTGAAGCTTTCTTT. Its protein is CASSSQGQNTEAFF.

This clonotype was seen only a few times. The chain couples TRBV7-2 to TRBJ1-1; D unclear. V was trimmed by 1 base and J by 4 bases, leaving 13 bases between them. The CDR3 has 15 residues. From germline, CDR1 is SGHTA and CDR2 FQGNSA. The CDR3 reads CASSLDLGSGTEAFF. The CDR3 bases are TGTGCCAGCAGCTTAGATCTGGGCTCCGGCACTGAAGCTTTCTTT. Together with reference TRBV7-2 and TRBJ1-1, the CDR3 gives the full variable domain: GAGVSQSPSNKVTEKGKDVELRCDPISGHTALYWYRQSLGQGLEFLIYFQGNSAPDKSGLPSDRFSAERTGGSVSTLTIQRTQQEDSAVYLCASSLDLGSGTEAFFGQGTRLTVV.

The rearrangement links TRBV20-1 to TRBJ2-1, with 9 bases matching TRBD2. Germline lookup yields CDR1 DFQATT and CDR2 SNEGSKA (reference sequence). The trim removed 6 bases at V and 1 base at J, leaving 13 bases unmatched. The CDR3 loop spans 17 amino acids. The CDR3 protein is CSASLETSGPSYNEQFF. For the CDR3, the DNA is TGCAGTGCCAGCCTAGAAACTAGCGGGCCTTCCTACAATGAGCAGTTCTTC.

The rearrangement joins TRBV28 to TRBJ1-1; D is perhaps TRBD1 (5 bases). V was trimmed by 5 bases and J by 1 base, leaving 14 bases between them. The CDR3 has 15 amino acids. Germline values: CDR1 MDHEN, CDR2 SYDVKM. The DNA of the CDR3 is TGTGCCAGCAGTCCCTGGGGGAGCCGGAACACTGAAGCTTTCTTT. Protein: CASSPWGSRNTEAFF. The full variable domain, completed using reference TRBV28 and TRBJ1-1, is DVKVTQSSRYLVKRTGEKVFLECVQDMDHENMFWYRQDPGLGLRLIYFSYDVKMKEKGDIPEGYSVSREKKERFSLILESASTNQTSMYLCASSPWGSRNTEAFFGQGTRLTVV.

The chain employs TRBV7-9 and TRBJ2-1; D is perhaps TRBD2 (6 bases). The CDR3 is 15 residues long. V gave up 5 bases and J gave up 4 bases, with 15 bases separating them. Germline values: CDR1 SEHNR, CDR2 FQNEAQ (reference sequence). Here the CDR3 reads CASSARDSSYNEQFF. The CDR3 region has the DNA TGTGCCAGCAGCGCTCGGGACTCTTCTTACAATGAGCAGTTCTTC.

The CDR3 DNA sequence: TGTGCCACCAGTGATCGACTAGCGGATAGCACAGATACGCAGTATTTT. Residues: CATSDRLADSTDTQYF. This chain links TRBV24-1 with TRBJ2-3; 9 positions match TRBD2. This CDR3 comprises 16 residues. In germline, CDR1 is KGHDR, CDR2 SFDVKD. V gave up 3 bases and J gave up 0 bases; unmatched junction bases: 3.

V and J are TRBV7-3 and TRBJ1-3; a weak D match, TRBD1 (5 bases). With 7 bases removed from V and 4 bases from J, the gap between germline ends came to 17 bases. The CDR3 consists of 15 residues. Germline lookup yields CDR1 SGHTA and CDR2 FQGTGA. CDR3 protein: CASTEIGREGNTIYF. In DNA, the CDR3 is TGTGCCAGCACCGAGATCGGCAGGGAAGGAAACACCATATATTTT. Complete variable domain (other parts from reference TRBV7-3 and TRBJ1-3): GAGVSQTPSNKVTEKGKYVELRCDPISGHTALYWYRQSLGQGPEFLIYFQGTGAADDSGLPNDRFFAVRPEGSVSTLKIQRTERGDSAVYLCASTEIGREGNTIYFGEGSWLTVV.

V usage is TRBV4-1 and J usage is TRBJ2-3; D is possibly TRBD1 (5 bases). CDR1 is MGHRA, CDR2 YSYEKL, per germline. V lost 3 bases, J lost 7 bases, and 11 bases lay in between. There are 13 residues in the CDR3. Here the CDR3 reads CASSHHRRHTQYF. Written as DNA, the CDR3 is TGCGCCAGCAGCCATCACAGGCGACATACGCAGTATTTT.

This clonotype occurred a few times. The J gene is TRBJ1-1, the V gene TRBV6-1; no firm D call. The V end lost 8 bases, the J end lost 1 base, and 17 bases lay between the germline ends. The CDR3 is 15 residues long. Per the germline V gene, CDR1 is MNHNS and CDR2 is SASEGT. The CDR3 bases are TGTGCCAGCCCTGAAGATAATAATGAGAACACTGAAGCTTTCTTT. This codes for CASPEDNNENTEAFF.

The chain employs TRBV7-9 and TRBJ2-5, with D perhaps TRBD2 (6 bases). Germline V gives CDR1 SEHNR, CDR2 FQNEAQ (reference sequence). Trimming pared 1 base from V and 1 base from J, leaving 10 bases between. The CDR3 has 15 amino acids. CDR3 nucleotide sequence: TGTGCCAGCAGCTTAGGGGGGAGGTTCCAAGAGACCCAGTACTTC. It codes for CASSLGGRFQETQYF.

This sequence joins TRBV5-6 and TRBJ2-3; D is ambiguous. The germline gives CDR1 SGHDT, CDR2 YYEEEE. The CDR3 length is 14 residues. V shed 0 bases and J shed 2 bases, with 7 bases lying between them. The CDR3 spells CASSLVPNTDTQYF. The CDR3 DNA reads TGTGCCAGCAGCTTGGTTCCCAACACAGATACGCAGTATTTT. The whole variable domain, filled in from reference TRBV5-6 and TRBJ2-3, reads DAGVTQSPTHLIKTRGQQVTLRCSPKSGHDTVSWYQQALGQGPQFIFQYYEEEERQRGNFPDRFSGHQFPNYSSELNVNALLLGDSALYLCASSLVPNTDTQYFGPGTRLTVL.

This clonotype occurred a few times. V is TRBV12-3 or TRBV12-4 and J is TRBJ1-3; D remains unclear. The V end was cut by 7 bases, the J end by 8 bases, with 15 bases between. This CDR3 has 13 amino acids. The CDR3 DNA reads TGTGCCAGCACCGCGCCCCTTCAGGACACCATATATTTT. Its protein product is CASTAPLQDTIYF.

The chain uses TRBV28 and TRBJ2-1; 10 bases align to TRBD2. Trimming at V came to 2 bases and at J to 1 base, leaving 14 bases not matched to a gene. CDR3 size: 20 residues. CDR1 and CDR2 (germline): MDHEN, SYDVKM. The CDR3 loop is CASSLGGQLAGVSSYNEQFF. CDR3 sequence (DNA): TGTGCCAGCAGTTTAGGGGGGCAGCTAGCGGGAGTTAGTTCCTACAATGAGCAGTTCTTC.

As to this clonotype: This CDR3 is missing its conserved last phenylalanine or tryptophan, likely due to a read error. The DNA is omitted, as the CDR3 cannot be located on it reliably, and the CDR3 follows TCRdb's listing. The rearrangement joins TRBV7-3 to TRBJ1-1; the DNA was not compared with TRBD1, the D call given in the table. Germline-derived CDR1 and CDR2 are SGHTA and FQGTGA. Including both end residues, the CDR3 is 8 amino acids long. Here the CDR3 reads CASSLIDR.

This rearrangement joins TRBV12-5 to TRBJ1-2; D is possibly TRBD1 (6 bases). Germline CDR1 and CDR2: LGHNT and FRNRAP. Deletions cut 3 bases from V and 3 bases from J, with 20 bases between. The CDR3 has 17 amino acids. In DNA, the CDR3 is TGTGCTAGTGGTTTATCGCGGGGGGCAATTAAGTACTATGGCTACACCTTC. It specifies CASGLSRGAIKYYGYTF.